The entry that follows covers one T cell receptor beta chain sequence. Its antigen remains unknown. Sequencing used immunoSEQ multiplex PCR; TCRdb keeps in-frame clones, though not all of them. The sample carries around 60,000 clones, 45% to 60% recorded once. The data derive from a study of cytotoxic CD8 clonotypes in ibrutinib-treated CLL. Study-level information: The study included about a dozen relapsed/refractory and under 16 treatment-naive patients; 17 to 18 had IGHV unmutated disease.

Study observations and caveats: Having risen at ibrutinib response, clonality had fallen back toward baseline by progression. There were differences in sampling times between sustained-remission and progressing patients.

The germline V gene encodes CDR1 SGHRS and CDR2 YFSETQ. V lost 3 bases and J lost 6; bases outside the gene matches: 11. The CDR3 extends over 18 amino acids. This TCR was sampled from a human donor with chronic lymphocytic leukemia. This rearrangement joins TRBV5-1 to TRBJ2-1; 14 nucleotides line up with TRBD2. The sample was PBMCs, taken after 12 months of ibrutinib treatment. DNA of the CDR3: TGCGCCAGCAGCTCAGGGACTAGCGGGAGTCGGTTTGGCAATGAGCAGTTCTTC. Protein: CASSSGTSGSRFGNEQFF.